The rows below give T cell receptor beta chains drawn from one sample of a study of shared clonotypes between healthy human individuals. Method: immunoSEQ multiplex PCR; TCRdb's copy keeps in-frame clones and lacks some. The sample records about 2.2 million clones, about 94% being singletons. Sequencing was performed on naive CD8+ T cells from PBMCs. The receptors derive from a man younger than 30 in good health. Some clones in this sample may be carry-over from other donors' samples. Each CDR3 is given with its conserved first and last residue. Each record gives: V gene, clone size, J gene, CDR3 protein. Not all rows give a size; the values are once, few, many and, for expanded clones, a class.

V gene: TRBV6-6
clone size: .
J gene: TRBJ2-2
CDR3 protein: CASRPTSGENTGELFF

V gene: TRBV25-1
clone size: .
J gene: TRBJ1-1
CDR3 protein: CASSGRTGENTEAFF

V gene: TRBV7-2
clone size: .
J gene: TRBJ2-7
CDR3 protein: CASSQTPAAAYGEQYF

V gene: TRBV19
clone size: .
J gene: TRBJ1-2
CDR3 protein: CASRESMNPFYGYTF

V gene: TRBV7-8
clone size: .
J gene: TRBJ1-5
CDR3 protein: CASSSIGQGAGDQPQHF

V gene: TRBV12-5
clone size: .
J gene: TRBJ2-1
CDR3 protein: CASGFTSGRTYNEQFF

V gene: TRBV27
clone size: .
J gene: TRBJ2-7
CDR3 protein: CASSRTGTNYEQYF

V gene: TRBV9
clone size: .
J gene: TRBJ2-7
CDR3 protein: CASSPRADLDYEQYF

V gene: TRBV19
clone size: .
J gene: TRBJ1-1
CDR3 protein: CASSGRQGSNTEAFF

V gene: TRBV5-1
clone size: .
J gene: TRBJ2-1
CDR3 protein: CASRSSISLTSGSNEQFF

V gene: TRBV14
clone size: .
J gene: TRBJ1-5
CDR3 protein: CASSQRPPQGNQPQHF

V gene: TRBV5-6
clone size: .
J gene: TRBJ2-1
CDR3 protein: CASSLAVAGGPWEFF

V gene: TRBV7-9
clone size: .
J gene: TRBJ2-5
CDR3 protein: CASSYSTGETQYF

V gene: TRBV5-1
clone size: .
J gene: TRBJ2-7
CDR3 protein: CASSLDRGESDYEQYF

V gene: TRBV27
clone size: .
J gene: TRBJ1-1
CDR3 protein: CASGLAEAFF

V gene: TRBV4-1
clone size: .
J gene: TRBJ2-5
CDR3 protein: CASSHPKAVAGETQYF

V gene: TRBV7-6
clone size: once
J gene: TRBJ1-1
CDR3 protein: CASSPGTVINTEAFF

V gene: TRBV27
clone size: .
J gene: TRBJ2-7
CDR3 protein: CASSLSGRGSNEQYF

V gene: TRBV30
clone size: .
J gene: TRBJ2-7
CDR3 protein: CAWEPEHSYEQYF

V gene: TRBV15
clone size: .
J gene: TRBJ2-7
CDR3 protein: CATSGREFDEQYF

V gene: TRBV7-3
clone size: .
J gene: TRBJ2-3
CDR3 protein: CASSLVAELDTQYF

V gene: TRBV27
clone size: .
J gene: TRBJ2-5
CDR3 protein: CASSLLAGTQETQYF

V gene: TRBV2
clone size: .
J gene: TRBJ1-3
CDR3 protein: CASSELGKGGNTIYF